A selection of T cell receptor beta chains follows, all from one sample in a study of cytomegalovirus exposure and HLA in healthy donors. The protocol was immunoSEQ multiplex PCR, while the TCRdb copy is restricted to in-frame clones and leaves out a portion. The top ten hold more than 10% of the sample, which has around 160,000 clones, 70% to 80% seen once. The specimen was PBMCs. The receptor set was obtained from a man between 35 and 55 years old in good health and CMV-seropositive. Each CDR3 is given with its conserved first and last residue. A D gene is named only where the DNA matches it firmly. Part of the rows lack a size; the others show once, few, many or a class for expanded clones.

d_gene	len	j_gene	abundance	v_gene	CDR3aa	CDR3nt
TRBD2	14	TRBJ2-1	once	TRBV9	CASTSGKGDNEQFF	TGTGCCAGCACTAGCGGGAAGGGTGACAATGAGCAGTTCTTC
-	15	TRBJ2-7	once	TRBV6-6	CASSYSDPRAYEQYF	TGTGCCAGCAGTTACTCCGACCCGCGGGCCTACGAGCAGTACTTC
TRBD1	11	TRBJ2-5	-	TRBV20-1	CSARDSETQYF	TGCAGTGCGAGGGACAGCGAGACCCAGTACTTC
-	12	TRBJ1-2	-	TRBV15	CATSRQTGGYTF	TGTGCCACCAGCAGACAAACGGGTGGCTACACCTTC
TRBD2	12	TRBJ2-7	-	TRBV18	CASSLGEGEQYF	TGTGCCAGCTCCCTCGGGGAGGGCGAGCAGTACTTC
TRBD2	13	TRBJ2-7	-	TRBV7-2	CASGLAGAYEQYF	TGTGCCAGCGGACTAGCGGGGGCCTACGAGCAGTACTTC
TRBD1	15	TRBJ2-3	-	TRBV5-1	CASSSGQTSTDTQYF	TGCGCCAGCAGCTCGGGACAGACTAGCACAGATACGCAGTATTTT
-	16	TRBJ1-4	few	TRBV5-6	CASSLQAYATNEKLFF	TGTGCCAGCAGCTTGCAGGCCTATGCAACTAATGAAAAACTGTTTTTT
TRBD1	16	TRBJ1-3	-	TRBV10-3	CAISELTGGTGNTIYF	TGTGCCATCAGTGAGCTTACAGGGGGAACTGGAAACACCATATATTTT
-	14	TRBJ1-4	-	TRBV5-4	CASSVQGQGEKLFF	TGTGCCAGCAGCGTCCAGGGTCAAGGTGAAAAACTGTTTTTT
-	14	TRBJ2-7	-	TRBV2	CASSEGGQTYEQYF	TGTGCCAGCAGTGAGGGCGGACAGACCTACGAGCAGTACTTC
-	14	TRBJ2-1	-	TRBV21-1	CASSEGLRYNEQFF	TGTGCCAGCAGTGAAGGACTCCGCTACAATGAGCAGTTCTTC
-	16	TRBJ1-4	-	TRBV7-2	CASSLQSRGGSEKLFF	TGTGCCAGCAGCTTACAATCGCGCGGGGGTAGTGAAAAACTGTTTTTT
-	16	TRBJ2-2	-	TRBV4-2	CASSFSRGAGAGELFF	TGTGCCAGCAGCTTCTCCCGGGGGGCGGGGGCCGGGGAGCTGTTTTTT
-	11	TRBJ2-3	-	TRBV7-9	CASTNIDTQYF	TGTGCCAGCACGAACATCGATACGCAGTATTTT
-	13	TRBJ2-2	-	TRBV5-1	CASGGTDFGELFF	TGCGCCAGCGGAGGGACGGACTTCGGGGAGCTGTTTTTT
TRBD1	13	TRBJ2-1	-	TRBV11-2	CASSLAQGSEQFF	TGTGCCAGCAGCTTAGCACAGGGGTCTGAGCAGTTCTTC
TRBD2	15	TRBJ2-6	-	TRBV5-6	CASSWGGPGANVLTF	TGTGCCAGCAGCTGGGGAGGGCCTGGGGCCAACGTCCTGACTTTC